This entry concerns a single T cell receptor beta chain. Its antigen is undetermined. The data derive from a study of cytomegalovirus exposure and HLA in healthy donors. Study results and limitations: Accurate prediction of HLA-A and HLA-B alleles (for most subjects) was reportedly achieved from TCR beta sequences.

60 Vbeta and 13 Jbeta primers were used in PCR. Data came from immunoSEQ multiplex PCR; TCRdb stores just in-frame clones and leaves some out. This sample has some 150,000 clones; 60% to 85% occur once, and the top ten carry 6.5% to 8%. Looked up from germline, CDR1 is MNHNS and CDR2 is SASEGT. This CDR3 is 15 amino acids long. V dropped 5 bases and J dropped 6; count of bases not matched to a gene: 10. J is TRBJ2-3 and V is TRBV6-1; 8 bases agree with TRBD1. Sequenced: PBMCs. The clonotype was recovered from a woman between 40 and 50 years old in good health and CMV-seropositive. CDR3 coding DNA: TGTGCCAGCAGTCGACAGGGGACGGCCCCGGATACGCAGTATTTT. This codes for CASSRQGTAPDTQYF.